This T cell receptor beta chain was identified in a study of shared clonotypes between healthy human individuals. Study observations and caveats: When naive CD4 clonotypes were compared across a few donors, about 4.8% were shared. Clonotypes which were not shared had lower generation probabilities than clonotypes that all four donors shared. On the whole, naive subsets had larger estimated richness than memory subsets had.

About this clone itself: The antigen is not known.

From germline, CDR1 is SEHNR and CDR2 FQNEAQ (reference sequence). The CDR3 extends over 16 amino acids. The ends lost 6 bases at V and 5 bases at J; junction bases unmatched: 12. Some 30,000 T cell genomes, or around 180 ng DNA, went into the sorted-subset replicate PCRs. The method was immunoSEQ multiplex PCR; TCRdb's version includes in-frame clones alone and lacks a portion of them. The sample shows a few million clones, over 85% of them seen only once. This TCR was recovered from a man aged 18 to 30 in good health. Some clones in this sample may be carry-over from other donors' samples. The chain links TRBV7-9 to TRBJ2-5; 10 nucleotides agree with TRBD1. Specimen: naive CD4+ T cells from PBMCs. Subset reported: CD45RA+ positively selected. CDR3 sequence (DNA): TGTGCCAGCAGTACCGGGACAGGGGTATCGGGGGAGACCCAGTACTTC. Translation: CASSTGTGVSGETQYF.